This TCR beta chain was observed in a study of blood T cell repertoires in COVID-19. Study overall: The United States, Italy and Spain were the sources of the acute and convalescent COVID-19 samples. Sources were T cells, B-cell-depleted T cells, or PBMCs; the material itself was cDNA or gDNA.

TCRdb keeps only in-frame clones here, not all; method: immunoSEQ multiplex PCR. Among under 200,000 clones listed, 82% were seen once. Cohorts were determined from participant-reported clinical history. Germline CDR1 ENHRY, CDR2 SYGVKD. The CDR3 consists of 13 residues. Trimming at V came to 10 bases and at J to 4 bases, leaving 4 bases not matched to a gene. This sequence originates from an older woman with acute COVID-19. The rearrangement joins TRBV10-3 to TRBJ1-5, with TRBD1 identical over 10 bases. Sequencing used PBMCs or T cells enriched from blood (not recorded which). CDR3 sequence: CATMGQGNQPQHF. In nucleotides, the CDR3 is TGTGCCACCATGGGACAGGGGAATCAGCCCCAGCATTTT.